This T cell receptor (beta chain) was profiled in a study of T cells in tumors and immune-related adverse events (dated by TCRdb to the early 2020s). This specimen's treatment or condition label, per the study, means: nivolumab (PD-1 blockade) given before sampling. The DNeasy Blood and Tissue Kit was used to extract DNA from the formalin-fixed paraffin-embedded specimens. For CDR1 and CDR2, the germline V gene lists SGHDN and FVKESK. The CDR3 has 15 amino acids, counting the end cysteine and phenylalanine. The read is trimmed to its CDR3 DNA, 45 bases read in frame from base 1. Deletion took 1 base off V and 3 bases off J, with a span of 13 bases between the germline ends. Using the immunoSEQ assay, the TCR beta locus was amplified and sequenced, producing bulk TCR Vbeta CDR3 data. The study's own analysis went as follows. CDR3s were excluded if they were non-productive, were shorter than 7 amino acids, or did not start with C or end with F/W. Analysis was restricted to specimens with at least 1000 reads, and clonotypes were defined at the amino acid level. Clonality was calculated as 1 minus Pielou's evenness. To equalize library sizes, abundance-weighted random subsampling with replacement was performed and repeated 100 times so that 95% confidence intervals could be reported. The Morisita overlap index was used to quantify repertoire overlap, and the top 40 clones in each specimen were examined for overlap with the irAE. TCRdb carries this immuneACCESS record with in-frame sequences only. Its versions omit some clonotypes, under half of them owing to an unresolved V gene in the studies checked, with the rest unexplained. V and J calls and clone size are as listed in that table; D and trimming were resolved from the DNA. This sample lists tens of thousands of clones; 90% to 95% were detected once. The top ten clonotypes cover around 1.3% of the sample.

In regard to this clone: The specificity of this receptor is unknown. Per-base quality was not reported, and no clone a single base away is much larger than it.

The chain was built from TRBV14 and TRBJ2-7; the D match is possibly TRBD1 or TRBD2, with 5 bases aligned in each. This sample comprised lymph node tissue, obtained from a patient treated with anti-PD-1 therapy. The sequence was obtained from a female donor with metastatic renal cell carcinoma. The bases are TGTGCCAGCAGCCAAGCGGGGCACAGGTACTACGAGCAGTACTTC. It translates to CASSQAGHRYYEQYF.